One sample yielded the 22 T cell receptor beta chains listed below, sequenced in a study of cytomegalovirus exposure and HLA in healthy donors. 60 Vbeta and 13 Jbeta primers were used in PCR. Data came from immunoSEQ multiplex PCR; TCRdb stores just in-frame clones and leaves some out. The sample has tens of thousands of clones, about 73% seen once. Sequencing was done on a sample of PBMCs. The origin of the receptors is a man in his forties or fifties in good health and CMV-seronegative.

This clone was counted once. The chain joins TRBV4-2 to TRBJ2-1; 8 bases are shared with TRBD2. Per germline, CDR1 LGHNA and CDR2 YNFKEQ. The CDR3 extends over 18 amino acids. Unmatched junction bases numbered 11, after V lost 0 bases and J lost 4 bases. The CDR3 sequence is CASSQDPPGLGAYNEQFF. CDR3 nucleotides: TGTGCCAGCAGCCAAGACCCTCCGGGACTAGGGGCTTACAATGAGCAGTTCTTC.

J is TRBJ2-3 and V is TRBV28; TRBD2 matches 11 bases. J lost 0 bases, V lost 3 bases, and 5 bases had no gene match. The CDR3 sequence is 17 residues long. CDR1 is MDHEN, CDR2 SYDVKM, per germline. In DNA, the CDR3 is TGTGCCAGCAGTTTTCCGACTAGCGGGATTAGCACAGATACGCAGTATTTT. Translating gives CASSFPTSGISTDTQYF.

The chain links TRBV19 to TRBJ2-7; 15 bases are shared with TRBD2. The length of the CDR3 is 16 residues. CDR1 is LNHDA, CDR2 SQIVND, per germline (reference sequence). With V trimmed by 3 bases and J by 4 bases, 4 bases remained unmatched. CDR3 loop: CASSMGTSGRRYEQYF. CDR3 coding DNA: TGTGCCAGTAGTATGGGGACTAGCGGGAGGAGGTACGAGCAGTACTTC.

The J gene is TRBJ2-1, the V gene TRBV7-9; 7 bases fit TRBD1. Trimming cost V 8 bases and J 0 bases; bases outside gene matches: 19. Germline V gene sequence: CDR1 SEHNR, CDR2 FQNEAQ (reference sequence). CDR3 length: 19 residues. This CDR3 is CASCDLTGKGDPSYNEQFF. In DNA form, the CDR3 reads TGTGCCAGCTGCGACCTGACAGGGAAGGGGGACCCCTCCTACAATGAGCAGTTCTTC. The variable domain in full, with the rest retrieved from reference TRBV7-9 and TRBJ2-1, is DTGVSQNPRHKITKRGQNVTFRCDPISEHNRLYWYRQTLGQGPEFLTYFQNEAQLEKSRLLSDRFSAERPKGSFSTLEIQRTEQGDSAMYLCASCDLTGKGDPSYNEQFFGPGTRLTVL.

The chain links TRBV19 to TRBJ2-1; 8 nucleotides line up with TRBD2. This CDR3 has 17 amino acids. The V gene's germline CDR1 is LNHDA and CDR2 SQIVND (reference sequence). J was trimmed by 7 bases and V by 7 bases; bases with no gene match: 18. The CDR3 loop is CASTPSSGRTSRNEQFF. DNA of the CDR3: TGTGCCAGTACCCCCTCTTCCGGGCGGACTAGCAGGAATGAGCAGTTCTTC.

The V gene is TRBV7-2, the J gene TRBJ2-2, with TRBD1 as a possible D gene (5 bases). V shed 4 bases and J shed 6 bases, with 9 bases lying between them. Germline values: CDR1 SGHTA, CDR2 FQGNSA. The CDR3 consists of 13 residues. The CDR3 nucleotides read TGTGCCAGCAGCTCTCAGGGCCCCGGGGAGCTGTTTTTT. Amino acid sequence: CASSSQGPGELFF.

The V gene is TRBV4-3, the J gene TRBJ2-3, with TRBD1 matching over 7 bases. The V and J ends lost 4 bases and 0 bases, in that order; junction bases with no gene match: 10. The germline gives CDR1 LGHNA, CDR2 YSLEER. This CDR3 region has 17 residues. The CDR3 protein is CASSREWSQGSTDTQYF. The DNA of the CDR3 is TGCGCCAGCAGCCGAGAGTGGTCACAGGGGAGCACAGATACGCAGTATTTT.

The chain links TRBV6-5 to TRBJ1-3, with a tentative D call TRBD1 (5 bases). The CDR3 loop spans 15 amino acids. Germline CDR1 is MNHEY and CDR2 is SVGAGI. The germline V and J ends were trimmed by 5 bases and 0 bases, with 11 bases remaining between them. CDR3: CASSLGAGSGNTIYF. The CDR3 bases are TGTGCCAGCAGTCTAGGGGCCGGCTCTGGAAACACCATATATTTT.

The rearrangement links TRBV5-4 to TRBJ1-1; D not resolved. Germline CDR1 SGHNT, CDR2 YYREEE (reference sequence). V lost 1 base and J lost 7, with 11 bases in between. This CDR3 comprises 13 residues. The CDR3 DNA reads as TGTGCCAGCAGCTTGCCCGCGCGGGGTGAAGCTTTCTTT. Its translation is CASSLPARGEAFF. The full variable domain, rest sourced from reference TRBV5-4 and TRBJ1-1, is ETGVTQSPTHLIKTRGQQVTLRCSSQSGHNTVSWYQQALGQGPQFIFQYYREEENGRGNFPPRFSGLQFPNYSSELNVNALELDDSALYLCASSLPARGEAFFGQGTRLTVV.

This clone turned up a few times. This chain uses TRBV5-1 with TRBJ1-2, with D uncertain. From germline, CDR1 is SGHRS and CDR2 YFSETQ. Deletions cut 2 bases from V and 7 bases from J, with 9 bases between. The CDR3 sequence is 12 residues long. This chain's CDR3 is CASSFDRSGYTF. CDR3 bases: TGCGCCAGCAGCTTTGACCGGAGTGGCTACACCTTC.

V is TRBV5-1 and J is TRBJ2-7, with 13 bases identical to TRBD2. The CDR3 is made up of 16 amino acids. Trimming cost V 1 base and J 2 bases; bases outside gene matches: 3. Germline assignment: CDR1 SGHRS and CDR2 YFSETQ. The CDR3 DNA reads TGCGCCAGCAGCTTGCCCGGGACTAGCGGGACCTACGAGCAGTACTTC. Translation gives CASSLPGTSGTYEQYF.

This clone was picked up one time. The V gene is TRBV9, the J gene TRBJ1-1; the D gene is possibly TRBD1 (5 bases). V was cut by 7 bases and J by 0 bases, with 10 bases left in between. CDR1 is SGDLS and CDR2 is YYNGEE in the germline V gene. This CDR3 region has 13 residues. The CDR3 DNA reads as TGTGCCAGCGGAGCAGGGATGAACACTGAAGCTTTCTTT. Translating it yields CASGAGMNTEAFF.

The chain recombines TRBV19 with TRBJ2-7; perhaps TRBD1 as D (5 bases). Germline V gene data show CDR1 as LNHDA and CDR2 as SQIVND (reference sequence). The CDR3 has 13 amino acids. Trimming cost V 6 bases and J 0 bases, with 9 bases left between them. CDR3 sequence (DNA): TGTGCCAGTAGCAGACAGAGCTCCTACGAGCAGTACTTC. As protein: CASSRQSSYEQYF.

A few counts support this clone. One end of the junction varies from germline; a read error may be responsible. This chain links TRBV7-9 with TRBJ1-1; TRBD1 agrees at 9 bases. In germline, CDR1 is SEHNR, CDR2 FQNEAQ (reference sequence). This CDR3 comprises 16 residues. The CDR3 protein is CASTKARGTGYTGGVF. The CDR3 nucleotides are TGTGCCAGCACCAAAGCGAGGGGGACAGGGTACACTGGGGGGGTCTTT.

CDR3 DNA: TGTGCCAGCACCTTACCAGGACAGCCTAACTATGGCTACACCTTC. It specifies CASTLPGQPNYGYTF. The V and J genes are TRBV28 and TRBJ1-2, with a tentative D call TRBD1 (6 bases). The germline gives CDR1 MDHEN, CDR2 SYDVKM. There are 15 residues in the CDR3. Deletions cut 7 bases from V and 0 bases from J, with 15 bases between.

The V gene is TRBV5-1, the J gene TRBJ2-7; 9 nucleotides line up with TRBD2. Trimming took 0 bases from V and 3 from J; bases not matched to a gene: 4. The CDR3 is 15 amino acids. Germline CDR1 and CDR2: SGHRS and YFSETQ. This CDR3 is CASSLGSSGIYEQYF. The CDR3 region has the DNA TGCGCCAGCAGCTTGGGGTCTAGCGGGATCTACGAGCAGTACTTC.

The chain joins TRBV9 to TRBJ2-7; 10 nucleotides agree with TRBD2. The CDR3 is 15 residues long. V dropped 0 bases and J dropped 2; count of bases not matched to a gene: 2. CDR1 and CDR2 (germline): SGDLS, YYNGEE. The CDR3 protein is CASSVASGSTYEQYF. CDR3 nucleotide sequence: TGTGCCAGCAGCGTAGCTAGCGGGAGCACCTACGAGCAGTACTTC.

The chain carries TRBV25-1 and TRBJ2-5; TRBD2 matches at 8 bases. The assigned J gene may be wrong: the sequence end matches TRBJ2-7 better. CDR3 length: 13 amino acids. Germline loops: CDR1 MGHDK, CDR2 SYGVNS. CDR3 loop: CASRNSGTYEQYF. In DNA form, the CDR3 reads TGTGCCAGCAGAAATAGCGGGACCTACGAGCAGTACTTC.

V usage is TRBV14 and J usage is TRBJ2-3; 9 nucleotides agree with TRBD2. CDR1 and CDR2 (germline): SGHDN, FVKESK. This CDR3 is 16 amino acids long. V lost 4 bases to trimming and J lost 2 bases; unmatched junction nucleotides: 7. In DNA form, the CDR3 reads TGTGCCAGCAGCCCTCTAGCGGGATGGTCCACAGATACGCAGTATTTT. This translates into CASSPLAGWSTDTQYF.

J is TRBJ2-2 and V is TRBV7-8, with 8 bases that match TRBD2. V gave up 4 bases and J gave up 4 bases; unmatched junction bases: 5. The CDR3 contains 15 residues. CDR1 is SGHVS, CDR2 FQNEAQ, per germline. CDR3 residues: CASSSLGLGTGELFF. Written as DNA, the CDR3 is TGTGCCAGCAGCTCGCTGGGACTAGGCACCGGGGAGCTGTTTTTT.

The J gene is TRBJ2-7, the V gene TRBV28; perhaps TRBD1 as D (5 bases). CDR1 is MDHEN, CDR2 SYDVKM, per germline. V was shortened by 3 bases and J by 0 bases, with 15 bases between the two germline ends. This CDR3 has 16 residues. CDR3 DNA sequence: TGTGCCAGCAGTTTCGGGTGGGGCAGGAGCTCCTACGAGCAGTACTTC. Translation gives CASSFGWGRSSYEQYF.

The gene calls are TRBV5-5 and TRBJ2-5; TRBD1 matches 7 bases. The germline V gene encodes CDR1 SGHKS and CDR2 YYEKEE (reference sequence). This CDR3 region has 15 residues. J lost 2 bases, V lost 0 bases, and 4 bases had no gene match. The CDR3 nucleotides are TGTGCCAGCAGCTTGGGTTTCAGGGGGCAAGAGACCCAGTACTTC. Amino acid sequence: CASSLGFRGQETQYF.